Below, 22 T cell receptor beta chains from the same sample are listed, as sequenced in a study of T cells in Graves' hyperthyroidism and ophthalmopathy. Template material for amplifying TCR beta CDR3 regions consisted of RNA transcripts. First-round RT-PCR with HTBI primers amplified the TCR CDR3 region. MiXCR, applied by TCRdb to the multiplex PCR reads, yields one record per CDR3 protein. The sample holds 300,000 to 450,000 distinct CDR3 sequences, around 14% seen once. The source material was blood. Receptors originate from a woman younger than 45 with Graves' hyperthyroidism.

At least ten counts were recorded for this clonotype. The chain is built from TRBV18 and TRBJ2-5; either TRBD1 or TRBD2 may fit D (6 bases each). There are 14 residues in the CDR3. Trimming removed 3 bases at V and 0 bases at J, with 8 bases between. Per the germline V gene, CDR1 is KGHSH and CDR2 is LQKENI. The CDR3 protein is CASSPRDNQETQYF. DNA for the CDR3: TGTGCCAGCTCACCGCGGGACAACCAAGAGACCCAGTACTTC.

In regard to this clonotype: The junction does not match germline at one end; this may be a read error. This rearrangement joins TRBV6-1 to TRBJ1-1; maybe TRBD1 (5 bases). The CDR3 is 13 amino acids. Germline V gene sequence: CDR1 MNHNS, CDR2 SASEGT. The CDR3 sequence is CASSETRGAEASF. For the CDR3, the DNA is TGTGCCAGCAGTGAAACTAGGGGCGCTGAAGCTTCCTTT.

This clonotype was counted many times. The V and J genes are TRBV28 and TRBJ2-5, with 12 bases lining up with TRBD1. The CDR3 runs 16 residues. With V trimmed by 6 bases and J by 2 bases, 7 bases remained unmatched. Germline assignment: CDR1 MDHEN and CDR2 SYDVKM. CDR3 bases: TGTGCCAGCAGAGAGAGGGACAGGGGGCGGCAAGAGACCCAGTACTTC. This translates into CASRERDRGRQETQYF.

The chain couples TRBV14 to TRBJ2-1; D possibly uses TRBD1 or TRBD2 (5 bases each). Germline CDR1 reads SGHDN; CDR2 reads FVKESK. Trimming shortened V by 4 bases and J by 2 bases, and 9 bases separated the two germline ends. The CDR3 is 14 residues long. The CDR3 nucleotides read TGTGCCAGCAGCCGCCCGGGACCCTACAATGAGCAGTTCTTC. This encodes CASSRPGPYNEQFF. The whole variable domain, remainder taken from reference TRBV14 and TRBJ2-1, is EAGVTQFPSHSVIEKGQTVTLRCDPISGHDNLYWYRRVMGKEIKFLLHFVKESKQDESGMPNNRFLAERTGGTYSTLKVQPAELEDSGVYFCASSRPGPYNEQFFGPGTRLTVL.

This clonotype was counted at least ten times. This rearrangement joins TRBV7-2 to TRBJ2-3; D gene uncertain. Trimming removed 5 bases at V and 8 bases at J, with 14 bases between. Germline assignment: CDR1 SGHTA and CDR2 FQGNSA. The CDR3 is 13 residues long. In DNA form, the CDR3 reads TGTGCCAGCAGCGCGGCGACCCTCACTACGCAGTATTTT. Translation: CASSAATLTTQYF. Supplemented by reference TRBV7-2 and TRBJ2-3, the full variable domain reads GAGVSQSPSNKVTEKGKDVELRCDPISGHTALYWYRQSLGQGLEFLIYFQGNSAPDKSGLPSDRFSAERTGGSVSTLTIQRTQQEDSAVYLCASSAATLTTQYFGPGTRLTVL.

With regard to this clonotype: A clone one base away is much larger, so this may be a read error. The CDR3 does not end in the conserved phenylalanine or tryptophan, so this is likely a read error. This chain uses TRBV28 with TRBJ2-3; D is unclear. The CDR3 runs 13 residues. From germline, CDR1 is MDHEN and CDR2 SYDVKM. In DNA, the CDR3 is TGTACCAGCAGTTTATCGCAAACAGATACGCAGTATCTT. It specifies CTSSLSQTDTQYL.

The chain recombines TRBV6-2 or TRBV6-3 with TRBJ2-2, with TRBD1 identical over 9 bases. CDR1 is MNHEY, CDR2 SVGEGT, per germline. V was clipped by 3 bases and J by 6 bases; unmatched bases: 11. This CDR3 contains 17 residues. CDR3 amino acids: CASSYTPGQGGAGELFF. CDR3 in DNA: TGTGCCAGCAGTTATACACCGGGACAGGGAGGAGCCGGGGAGCTGTTTTTT.

Points on this clonotype: A read error is possible here, since a much larger clone lies one base away. The rearrangement joins TRBV7-2 to TRBJ1-2, with 7 bases lining up with TRBD1. The CDR3 is 15 amino acids. V lost 4 bases to trimming and J lost 2 bases; unmatched junction nucleotides: 7. Germline CDR1 and CDR2: SGHTA and FQGNSA. CDR3 protein: CASSSCDRVNYGYTF. The CDR3 DNA is TGTGCCAGCAGCTCCTGTGACAGGGTGAACTATGGCTACACCTTC.

This chain uses TRBV2 with TRBJ1-1; 7 bases fit TRBD1. V shed 6 bases and J 4 bases; nucleotides not matched to a gene: 8. Germline V gene data show CDR1 as SNHLY and CDR2 as FYNNEI. This CDR3 is built from 14 residues. CDR3 region: CASRGTAGGTEAFF. CDR3 in DNA: TGTGCCAGCAGGGGGACGGCAGGGGGCACTGAAGCTTTCTTT. Full variable domain (remainder filled in from reference TRBV2 and TRBJ1-1): EPEVTQTPSHQVTQMGQEVILRCVPISNHLYFYWYRQILGQKVEFLVSFYNNEISEKSEIFDDQFSVERPDGSNFTLKIRSTKLEDSAMYFCASRGTAGGTEAFFGQGTRLTVV.

The rearrangement uses TRBV5-1 and TRBJ2-5; TRBD2 matches at 7 bases. Per the germline V gene, CDR1 is SGHRS and CDR2 is YFSETQ. The CDR3 spans 15 residues. V trimming: 4 bases; J trimming: 3 bases; junction bases outside the gene matches: 9. The DNA for the CDR3 is TGCGCCAGCAGCACATACGGGAGGCTCGAAGAGACCCAGTACTTC. It is translated as CASSTYGRLEETQYF.

There are many counts of this clonotype. DNA of the CDR3: TGTGCCAGCAGCATCAGGACAGGGTGGAACACTGAAGCTTTCTTT. Translating it yields CASSIRTGWNTEAFF. The chain has TRBV11-1 and TRBJ1-1, with 8 bases that match TRBD1. The germline CDR1 and CDR2 sequences are SGHAT and FQDESV (reference sequence). Trimming at V came to 5 bases and at J to 1 base, leaving 6 bases not matched to a gene. The CDR3 sequence is 15 residues long.

Only a few counts were recorded for this clonotype. This sequence may be a read error, since a much larger clone differs from it by one base. This chain links TRBV13 with TRBJ2-7, with a tentative D call TRBD1 (6 bases). The germline V gene has CDR1 PRHDT and CDR2 FYEKMQ (reference sequence). V lost 0 bases to trimming and J lost 3 bases, with 9 bases between them. CDR3 size: 14 residues. The CDR3 loop is CASSLGAGDYEQYF. CDR3 sequence (DNA): TGTGCCAGCAGCTTAGGGGCAGGGGACTACGAGCAGTACTTC.

The J gene is TRBJ2-3, the V gene TRBV29-1; a possible D gene is TRBD2 (5 bases). The CDR3 totals 15 residues. CDR1 is SQVTM and CDR2 is ANQGSEA in the germline V gene. V was cut by 3 bases and J by 4 bases, with 17 bases left in between. The CDR3 DNA reads TGCAGCGTTGAGTGGTTAGAGGGTTGGGCAGATACGCAGTATTTT. The encoded protein is CSVEWLEGWADTQYF.

There are many counts of this clonotype. V usage is TRBV12-3 or TRBV12-4 and J usage is TRBJ1-3; 7 nucleotides line up with TRBD1. V was clipped by 4 bases and J by 4 bases; unmatched bases: 7. The CDR3 length is 15 residues. CDR3 sequence (DNA): TGTGCCAGCAGTTCCCGACAGGGATCAGGAAACACCATATATTTT. This gives the protein CASSSRQGSGNTIYF.

This clonotype came up a few times. This chain joins TRBV5-1 and TRBJ2-1, with D uncertain. The germline V gene encodes CDR1 SGHRS and CDR2 YFSETQ. This CDR3 comprises 13 residues. V lost 0 bases, J lost 5 bases, and 6 bases lay in between. CDR3 amino acids: CASSLAWDNEQFF. The CDR3 DNA sequence: TGCGCCAGCAGCTTGGCCTGGGACAATGAGCAGTTCTTC.

This clonotype was counted many times. Written as DNA, the CDR3 is TGTGCCAGCAGTGAAGCCTTACTAGCGGGAGGGTATAATGAGCAGTTCTTC. Its protein is CASSEALLAGGYNEQFF. V and J are TRBV2 and TRBJ2-1, with 13 bases matching TRBD2. The CDR3 spans 17 residues. Germline lookup yields CDR1 SNHLY and CDR2 FYNNEI. V dropped 0 bases and J dropped 7; count of bases not matched to a gene: 6.

The chain combines TRBV6-4 with TRBJ1-4, with a possible D match to TRBD1 (6 bases). This CDR3 spans 18 amino acids. The germline gives CDR1 MRHNA, CDR2 SNTAGT. With 3 bases removed from V and 8 bases from J, the gap between germline ends came to 25 bases. The DNA for the CDR3 is TGTGCCAGCAGTGAGGGACATCCGAGCCCCCCGGATGGGGAAAAACTGTTTTTT. As protein: CASSEGHPSPPDGEKLFF.

This clonotype was seen ten or more times. The chain recombines TRBV11-1 with TRBJ2-2; D call uncertain. CDR3 length: 14 amino acids. The germline CDR1 and CDR2 sequences are SGHAT and FQDESV (reference sequence). The V and J ends lost 5 bases and 0 bases respectively, with 7 bases between them. This CDR3 is CASSREPNTGELFF. CDR3 nucleotide sequence: TGTGCCAGCAGCCGAGAACCGAACACCGGGGAGCTGTTTTTT.

This CDR3 is CASSAQLAGGSYNEQFF. The CDR3 DNA follows: TGTGCCAGCAGCGCACAACTAGCGGGAGGTTCCTACAATGAGCAGTTCTTC. The rearrangement joins TRBV6-2 or TRBV6-3 to TRBJ2-1; 12 nucleotides match TRBD2. The CDR3 sequence is 17 residues long. The V gene end was trimmed by 6 bases and the J gene end by 1 base; junction bases not matched to a gene: 7. Germline V lookup: CDR1 MNHEY, CDR2 SVGEGT.

This clonotype was picked up many times. The genes are TRBV24-1 and TRBJ2-1; 8 positions match TRBD2. Germline V lookup: CDR1 KGHDR, CDR2 SFDVKD. Losses at the gene ends were 6 bases for V and 5 bases for J; bases not matched to a gene: 8. This CDR3 is built from 15 residues. The chain's CDR3 is CATSKDGTRNNEQFF. The CDR3 bases are TGTGCCACCAGTAAAGACGGGACTAGGAACAATGAGCAGTTCTTC.

The chain has TRBV24-1 and TRBJ2-3; 7 nucleotides line up with TRBD1. The CDR3 is 15 amino acids. The trim removed 7 bases at V and 2 bases at J, leaving 8 bases unmatched. Germline lookup yields CDR1 KGHDR and CDR2 SFDVKD. Here the CDR3 DNA reads TGTGCCACCAGATCAGGGGGACCTGACACAGATACGCAGTATTTT. Translating gives CATRSGGPDTDTQYF.

There are many counts of this clonotype. The V gene is TRBV29-1, the J gene TRBJ2-3, with D unclear. CDR3 length: 14 amino acids. Germline V gene data show CDR1 as SQVTM and CDR2 as ANQGSEA. V lost 7 bases, J lost 4 bases, and 18 bases lay in between. The CDR3 loop reads CSGAYPVSPDTQYF. CDR3 DNA sequence: TGCAGCGGGGCCTACCCTGTGAGCCCAGATACGCAGTATTTT.